A selection of T cell receptor beta chains follows, all from one sample in a study of blood T cell repertoires in COVID-19. The repertoire was sequenced with immunoSEQ multiplex PCR; TCRdb's copy has only in-frame clones and lacks some. The profile shows about 210,000 clones, 90% to 95% of them singletons. Sequences were obtained from peripheral blood. These receptors all come from a man aged 25 to 40 with acute or convalescent COVID-19. Both conserved end residues are part of each CDR3. A D gene is named only where the DNA matches it firmly. The size of a clone is reported for some rows only, either as once, few or many, or as a class for expanded clones.

>TRBD2|TRBJ2-5|TRBV6-5|once
TGTGCCAGCAACTTATTGGGGCGGGAGTTAGAGACCCAGTACTTC
CASNLLGRELETQYF
>-|TRBJ1-2|TRBV18|-
TGTGCCAGCTCACCCCCGTCGGGGTACTATGGCTACACCTTC
CASSPPSGYYGYTF
>TRBD1|TRBJ2-5|TRBV5-5|-
TGTGCCAGCAGCTTGAGTGTGGGACAGGGTGTAGAGACCCAGTACTTC
CASSLSVGQGVETQYF
>TRBD1|TRBJ1-6|TRBV10-1|-
TGCGCCACTAGCCGGGACAGGGGGCTGCCCCTCCACTTT
CATSRDRGLPLHF
>-|TRBJ1-4|TRBV7-9|-
TGTGCCAGCAGCCGCGCGGGGGTGAATGAAAAACTGTTTTTT
CASSRAGVNEKLFF
>-|TRBJ2-7|TRBV5-1|-
TGCGCCAGCAGCTTCGACAGTCAAGTCTCCTACGAGCAGTACTTC
CASSFDSQVSYEQYF
>-|TRBJ1-5|TRBV6-6|once
TGTGCCAGCAGTTACTCGTCGGGGGGCGGCAATCAGCCCCAGCATTTT
CASSYSSGGGNQPQHF
>-|TRBJ2-7|TRBV9|-
TGTGCCAGCAGCGTAGCTAGGGGCACCGACGAGCAGTACTTC
CASSVARGTDEQYF
>TRBD1|TRBJ1-2|TRBV10-2|-
TGCGCCAGCAGTCCCGGACAGGGGGGACCTCGCTATGGCTACACCTTC
CASSPGQGGPRYGYTF
>-|TRBJ2-3|TRBV12-5|-
TGTGCTAGTGGTTTGTCTGCGCTCACAGATACGCAGTATTTT
CASGLSALTDTQYF
>-|TRBJ1-3|TRBV10-3|-
TGTGCCATCAGTGGTCATCTGGGCGCTACTGGAAACACCATATATTTT
CAISGHLGATGNTIYF